The rows below give T cell receptor beta chains drawn from one sample of a study of early T cells in non-severe SARS-CoV-2 infection. TCRdb called the 5' RACE reads again in MiXCR, with one record for every CDR3 protein. The table includes tens of thousands of distinct CDR3 sequences, under 7.5% detected once. The specimen sequenced was whole blood. The receptors were sampled from an adult who was a healthcare worker with PCR-confirmed SARS-CoV-2 infection or an uninfected control (not recorded which). Both conserved end residues are part of each CDR3. The D gene is left open where the match is weak. Clone size appears in some rows only: once, few, many, or a class for an expanded clone.

d_call j_call clone_size v_call cdr3_nt cdr3_aa
. TRBJ2-3 . TRBV10-2 TGCGCCAGCAGTGAGTCGGACGGTGATACGCAGTATTTT CASSESDGDTQYF
. TRBJ2-7 . TRBV7-2 TGTGCCAGCACCCCTGAGAGCCTACTTTCCTACGAGCAGTACTTC CASTPESLLSYEQYF
. TRBJ2-2 . TRBV6-5 TGTGCCAGCAGTTACGTCCGACGGGTGGGCACCGGGGAGCTGTTTTTT CASSYVRRVGTGELFF
. TRBJ2-3 . TRBV5-1 TGCGCCAGCAGCTTTCCTCGTACAGATACGCAGTATTTT CASSFPRTDTQYF
TRBD1 TRBJ1-1 many TRBV5-1 TGCGCCAGCAGCTTGGTAGCGGGCAGGGGGACGAGTCACACTGAAGCTTTCTTT CASSLVAGRGTSHTEAFF
. TRBJ1-1 few TRBV29-1 TGCAGCGTTGAGATTCGGACAATGAACACTGAAGCTTTCTTT CSVEIRTMNTEAFF
. TRBJ1-3 many TRBV29-1 TGCAGCGTTGAGTTGCTCGAGTCTCAGGGGCGAGGTGGAAACACCATATATTTT CSVELLESQGRGGNTIYF
. TRBJ1-6 many TRBV5-4 TGTGCCAGCAGCTTGGGGCAGGATAATTCACCCCTCCACTTT CASSLGQDNSPLHF
. TRBJ1-2 . TRBV7-6 TGTGCCAGCAGCTTAGCTGTCGGCTACAGCTACACCTTC CASSLAVGYSYTF
. TRBJ1-5 many TRBV20-1 TGCAGTGCTAGCTCAGGCTCTAATAGCAATCAGCCCCAGCATTTT CSASSGSNSNQPQHF
TRBD1 TRBJ1-1 . TRBV12-3/TRBV12-4 TGTGCCAGCAGTCAACCCGGGACAGGCGAATCCTTCTTT CASSQPGTGESFF
TRBD2 TRBJ2-2 . TRBV7-2 TGTGCCAGCAGCTTACTTGGGACTAGCGGGGGGCCGAACACCGGGGAGCTGTTTTTT CASSLLGTSGGPNTGELFF
. TRBJ1-1 many TRBV5-1 TGCGCCAGCAGCTCCTCATCGGCAGGGAACACTGAAGTTTTCTTT CASSSSSAGNTEVFF
. TRBJ1-5 . TRBV18 TGTGCCAGCTCACTAGTTGCCAGTAGCAATCAGCCCCAGCATTTT CASSLVASSNQPQHF
. TRBJ2-3 . TRBV5-1 TGCGCCAGCAGCTTGAATAGCCCCGGTTCGTTCACAGATACGCAGTATTTT CASSLNSPGSFTDTQYF
. TRBJ1-2 many TRBV4-3 TGCGCCAGCAGCCAAGTCAGGGGATTTGGCTACACCTTC CASSQVRGFGYTF
TRBD2 TRBJ2-3 many TRBV20-1 TGCAGTGCTCCAACCCTCCTTAGCGGGGGTTACACAGATACGCAGTATTTT CSAPTLLSGGYTDTQYF
. TRBJ1-1 many TRBV5-1 TGCGCCAGCAGCTTGGTTTCGACAGCTGAAGCTTTCTTT CASSLVSTAEAFF
TRBD1 TRBJ1-6 few TRBV6-2/TRBV6-3 TGTGCCAGCAGCCTGAACACAGGGGGCATCTCACCCCTCCACTTT CASSLNTGGISPLHF
. TRBJ2-7 many TRBV10-3 TGTGCCATCAGTGCAGGGGACGAGCAGTACTTC CAISAGDEQYF
TRBD1 TRBJ2-7 . TRBV29-1 TGCAGCGTGGAAGACAGGGGAAATCCCTACGAGCAGTACTTC CSVEDRGNPYEQYF
. TRBJ2-3 many TRBV7-6 TGTGCCAGCAGCTTAACCGGGGTTGCAGATACGCAGTATTTT CASSLTGVADTQYF
. TRBJ1-2 many TRBV20-1 TGCAGTGCTAGAGGGGGGAGAGAGGGTAGGAACTATGGCTACACCTTC CSARGGREGRNYGYTF
. TRBJ1-5 many TRBV11-2 TGTGCCAGCAGCTTGCGGGTCAATCAGCCCCAGCATTTT CASSLRVNQPQHF
. TRBJ2-6 . TRBV12-3/TRBV12-4 TGTGCCAGCAGTTTTAGGACGGGAGTTTCTGGGGCCAACGTCCTGACTTTC CASSFRTGVSGANVLTF
TRBD1 TRBJ1-3 many TRBV4-2 TGTGCCAGCAGCCAAGGACAGGGACTTTCTGGAAACACCATATATTTT CASSQGQGLSGNTIYF
. TRBJ1-1 few TRBV24-1 TGTGCCACCAAGGAATACATGAACACTGAAGCTTTCTTT CATKEYMNTEAFF
. TRBJ2-4 . TRBV11-2 TGTGCCAGCAGCGCCCAAAACATTCAGTACTTC CASSAQNIQYF
. TRBJ2-7 many TRBV10-3 TGTGCCGGGAGTGGGACGGGCTACGAGCAGTACTTC CAGSGTGYEQYF
. TRBJ2-1 many TRBV5-5 TGTGCCAGCAGCTTGGTTGGAGGATCCTACAATGAGCAGTTCTTC CASSLVGGSYNEQFF
. TRBJ1-6 many TRBV6-5 TGTGCCAGCAGGGGTGGGACATCGCGCGATTCACCCCTCCACTTT CASRGGTSRDSPLHF
. TRBJ1-3 . TRBV14 TGTGCCAGCAGCCAAGTAAGAAGAAACACCATATATTTT CASSQVRRNTIYF
. TRBJ2-1 . TRBV7-2 TGTGCCAGCAGCTTCGGACTTACCTACAATGAGCAGTTCTTC CASSFGLTYNEQFF
TRBD1 TRBJ2-2 few TRBV9 TGTGCCAGCAGCCGCACCGGGACAGAGCGCACCGGGGAGCTGTTTTTT CASSRTGTERTGELFF
. TRBJ1-2 many TRBV9 TGTGCCAGCAGCGTACTAACATCGGGCTACACCTTC CASSVLTSGYTF
. TRBJ1-3 . TRBV5-6 TGTGCCAGCAGCTGGCGAGGGGTAGACACCATATATTTT CASSWRGVDTIYF
. TRBJ1-1 many TRBV6-5 TGTGCCAGCAGTTACGAGGGGGGGTACACTGAAGCTTTCTTT CASSYEGGYTEAFF
. TRBJ2-5 . TRBV7-8 TGTGCCAGCAGCCCACCTGGACCCACCCAAGAGACCCAGTACTTC CASSPPGPTQETQYF
. TRBJ1-6 few TRBV11-2 TGTGCCAGCAGCTTATACAGGGTCGGTAATTCACCCCTCCACTTT CASSLYRVGNSPLHF
. TRBJ1-1 many TRBV9 TGTGCCAGCAGCGTACGGGCTGGCAGGCCAAACACTGAAGCTTTCTTT CASSVRAGRPNTEAFF
. TRBJ2-3 many TRBV19 TGTGCCAGTAGTATAGCAAACGTGAGGACAGATACGCAGTATTTT CASSIANVRTDTQYF
. TRBJ2-7 few TRBV7-6 TGTGCCAGCAGCTCCCGGGACACCAAGCAGTACTTC CASSSRDTKQYF
. TRBJ2-2 . TRBV12-3/TRBV12-4 TGTGCCTGGGGGATTTCGACCACCGGGGAGCTGTTTTTT CAWGISTTGELFF
. TRBJ1-2 few TRBV30 TGTGCCTGGAGTGAAACGCAGGATATAAACTATGGCTACACCTTC CAWSETQDINYGYTF
. TRBJ2-2 many TRBV5-6 TGTGCCAGCAGCTTTGCAAGCACCGGGGAGCTGTTTTTT CASSFASTGELFF
. TRBJ2-1 many TRBV5-1 TGCGCCAGCAGCCTCCTAGACGGGGGATTGGGCTCCTACAATGAGCAGTTCTTC CASSLLDGGLGSYNEQFF
TRBD2 TRBJ2-3 few TRBV2 TGTGCCAGCAGTGAGACTAGCTCTAGCACAGATACGCAGTATTTT CASSETSSSTDTQYF
. TRBJ1-1 many TRBV5-1 TGCGCCAGCAGCTTGGCCGTCAGGGGCACTGAAGCTTTCTTT CASSLAVRGTEAFF
. TRBJ1-3 . TRBV7-2 TGTGCCAGCAGCCCCCAGTCGGGAAACACCATATATTTT CASSPQSGNTIYF
TRBD2 TRBJ2-3 many TRBV12-3/TRBV12-4 TGTGCCAGCAGGCCGACTAGCGGGGGATCTGGGGTCGGCAAAGATACGCAGTATTTT CASRPTSGGSGVGKDTQYF
. TRBJ2-7 . TRBV14 TGTGCCAGCAGCCAAGATATCTCAGGGTACCGCTCCTACGAGCAGTACTTC CASSQDISGYRSYEQYF
. TRBJ1-1 few TRBV6-5 TGTGCCAGCAGTCTGAGGGACATAAATACTGAAGCTTTCTTT CASSLRDINTEAFF